This T cell receptor (beta chain) was recorded in a study of T cell responses to AZD1222 COVID-19 vaccine. Method: immunoSEQ multiplex PCR; TCRdb's copy keeps in-frame clones and lacks some. The sample contains roughly 150,000 clones, almost 95% of which appear only once. The germline gives CDR1 SGHRS, CDR2 YFSETQ. Trimming cost V 0 bases and J 7 bases, with 19 bases left between them. There are 17 residues in the CDR3. V is TRBV5-1 and J is TRBJ1-4; D unclear. This sequence was found in an adult in good health. The starting material was peripheral blood, obtained on day 0 of AZD1222 vaccination. The chain's CDR3 is CASSLANGSNRREKLFF. Here the CDR3 DNA reads TGCGCCAGCAGCTTGGCCAATGGGAGCAACCGTCGTGAAAAACTGTTTTTT.